The rows below give T cell receptor beta chains drawn from one sample of a study of cytomegalovirus exposure and HLA in healthy donors. Using immunoSEQ multiplex PCR, the repertoire was profiled, and TCRdb retains in-frame clones only, with some absent. This sample has 95,000 to 110,000 clones, with roughly 80% found just once. Sequencing was carried out using PBMCs. The source of these receptors is a man aged 30 to 45 in good health and CMV-seronegative. Both conserved end residues are part of each CDR3. Fields, in order: V gene, D gene, clone size, J gene, CDR3 protein, CDR3 DNA. The D gene is left open where the match is weak. Part of the rows lack a size; the others show once, few, many or a class for expanded clones.

>TRBV29-1|.|.|TRBJ2-7
CSVGGSYEQYF
TGCAGCGTGGGGGGCTCCTACGAGCAGTACTTC
>TRBV13|TRBD1|few|TRBJ2-7
CASSLGHRQGSYEQYF
TGTGCCAGCAGCTTAGGCCATCGACAGGGGAGCTACGAGCAGTACTTC
>TRBV18|.|.|TRBJ2-7
CASSRGLDGTYEQYF
TGTGCCAGCTCAAGGGGTTTGGACGGTACCTACGAGCAGTACTTC
>TRBV6-5|.|.|TRBJ1-6
CASSSRGGPLHF
TGTGCCAGCAGCTCCAGGGGCGGACCCCTCCACTTT
>TRBV7-3|TRBD2|.|TRBJ2-3
CASSPWGGSTDTQYF
TGTGCCAGCAGCCCTTGGGGAGGGAGCACAGATACGCAGTATTTT
>TRBV30|.|.|TRBJ2-7
CAWTHNRATRHEQYF
TGTGCCTGGACACACAACCGAGCGACTCGTCACGAGCAGTACTTC
>TRBV5-1|.|.|TRBJ2-6
CASSFAAGANVLTF
TGCGCCAGCAGCTTTGCTGCGGGGGCCAACGTCCTGACTTTC
>TRBV7-3|.|.|TRBJ1-1
CASSLRGWDTEAFF
TGTGCCAGCAGCTTAAGAGGGTGGGACACTGAAGCTTTCTTT
>TRBV30|.|.|TRBJ1-5
CAWSTGSLSQPQHF
TGTGCCTGGAGCACAGGGTCCTTAAGTCAGCCCCAGCATTTT
>TRBV7-6|TRBD1|.|TRBJ2-7
CASSLLGQGLRNEQYF
TGTGCCAGCAGCCTTCTAGGACAGGGATTGCGGAACGAGCAGTACTTC
>TRBV29-1|TRBD1|.|TRBJ2-7
CSVRGPHEQYF
TGCAGCGTTAGGGGGCCCCACGAGCAGTACTTC
>TRBV30|.|once|TRBJ2-3
CAWAGNEDTQYF
TGTGCCTGGGCGGGGAACGAAGATACGCAGTATTTT
>TRBV25-1|.|.|TRBJ1-2
CASRDSGVRYGYTF
TGTGCCAGCAGGGACTCCGGAGTACGATATGGCTACACCTTC
>TRBV27|.|.|TRBJ1-5
CASSPLDRVNQPQHF
TGTGCCAGCAGTCCCCTGGACAGAGTCAATCAGCCCCAGCATTTT
>TRBV9|.|.|TRBJ1-6
CASSVATDSPLHF
TGTGCCAGCAGCGTAGCAACGGATTCACCCCTCCACTTT
>TRBV30|.|.|TRBJ1-3
CAWRMTTSGNTIYF
TGTGCCTGGAGAATGACAACCTCTGGAAACACCATATATTTT
>TRBV7-3|.|.|TRBJ1-1
CASSPGGNTEAFF
TGTGCCAGCAGCCCCGGAGGGAACACTGAAGCTTTCTTT